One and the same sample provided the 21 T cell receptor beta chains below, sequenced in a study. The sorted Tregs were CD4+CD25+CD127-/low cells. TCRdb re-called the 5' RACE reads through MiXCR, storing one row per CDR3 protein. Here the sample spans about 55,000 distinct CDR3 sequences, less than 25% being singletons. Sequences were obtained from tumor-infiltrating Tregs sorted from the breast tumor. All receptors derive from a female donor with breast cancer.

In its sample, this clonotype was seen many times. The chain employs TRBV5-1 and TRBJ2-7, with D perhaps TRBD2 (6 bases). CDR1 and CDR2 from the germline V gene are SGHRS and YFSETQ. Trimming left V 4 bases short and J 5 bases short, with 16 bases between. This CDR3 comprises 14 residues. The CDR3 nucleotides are TGCGCCAGCAGCCCGGGACTTGAAGGGAACGAGCAGTACTTC. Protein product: CASSPGLEGNEQYF.

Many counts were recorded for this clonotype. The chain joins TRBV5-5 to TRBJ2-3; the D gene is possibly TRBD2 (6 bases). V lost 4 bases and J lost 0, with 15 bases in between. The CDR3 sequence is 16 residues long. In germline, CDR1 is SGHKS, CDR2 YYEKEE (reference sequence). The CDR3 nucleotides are TGTGCCAGCAGCCCGGGAGCGGGTCCTAGCACAGATACGCAGTATTTT. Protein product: CASSPGAGPSTDTQYF.

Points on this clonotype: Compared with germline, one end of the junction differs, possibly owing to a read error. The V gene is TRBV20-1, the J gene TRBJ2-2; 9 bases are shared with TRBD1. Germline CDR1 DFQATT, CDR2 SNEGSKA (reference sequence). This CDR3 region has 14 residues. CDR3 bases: TGCAGTGCTGCAGGAGGACAGGGGACCGGGGAGCTGCTTTTT. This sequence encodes CSAAGGQGTGELLF.

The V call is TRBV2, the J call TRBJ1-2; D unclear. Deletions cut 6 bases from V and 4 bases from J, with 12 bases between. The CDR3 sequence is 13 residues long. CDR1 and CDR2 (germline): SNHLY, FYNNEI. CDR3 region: CASRDEGRYGYTF. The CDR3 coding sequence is TGTGCCAGCAGGGACGAGGGCCGCTATGGCTACACCTTC.

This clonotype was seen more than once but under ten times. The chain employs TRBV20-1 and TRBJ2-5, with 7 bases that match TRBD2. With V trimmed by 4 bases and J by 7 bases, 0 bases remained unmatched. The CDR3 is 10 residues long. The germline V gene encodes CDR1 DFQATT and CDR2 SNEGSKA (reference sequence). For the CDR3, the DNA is TGCAGTGCTATAGCGGGGACCCAGTACTTC. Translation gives CSAIAGTQYF.

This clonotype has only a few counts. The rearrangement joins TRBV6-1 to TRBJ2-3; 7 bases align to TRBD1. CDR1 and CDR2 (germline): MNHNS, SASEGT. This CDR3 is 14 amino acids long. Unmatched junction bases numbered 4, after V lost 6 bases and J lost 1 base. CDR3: CASRLTGRTDTQYF. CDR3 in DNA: TGTGCCAGCAGACTGACAGGGCGCACAGATACGCAGTATTTT.

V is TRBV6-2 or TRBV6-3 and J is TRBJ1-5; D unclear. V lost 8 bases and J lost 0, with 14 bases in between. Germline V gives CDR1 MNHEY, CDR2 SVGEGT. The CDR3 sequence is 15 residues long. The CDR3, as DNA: TGTGCCAGCGATCATCGGAGGAGTAGCAATCAGCCCCAGCATTTT. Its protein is CASDHRRSSNQPQHF.

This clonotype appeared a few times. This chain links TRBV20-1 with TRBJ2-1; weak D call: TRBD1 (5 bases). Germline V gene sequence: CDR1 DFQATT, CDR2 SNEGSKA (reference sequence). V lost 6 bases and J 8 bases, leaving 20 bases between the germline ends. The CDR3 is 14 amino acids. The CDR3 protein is CSASTGRRAHEQFF. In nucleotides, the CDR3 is TGCAGTGCCTCAACGGGCCGCAGGGCTCATGAGCAGTTCTTC.

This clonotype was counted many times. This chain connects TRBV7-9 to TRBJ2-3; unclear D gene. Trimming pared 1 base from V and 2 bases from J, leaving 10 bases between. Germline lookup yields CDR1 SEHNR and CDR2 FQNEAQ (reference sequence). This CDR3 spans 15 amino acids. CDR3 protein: CASSLGSVFTDTQYF. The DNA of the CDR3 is TGTGCCAGCAGCTTAGGGTCCGTGTTCACAGATACGCAGTATTTT.

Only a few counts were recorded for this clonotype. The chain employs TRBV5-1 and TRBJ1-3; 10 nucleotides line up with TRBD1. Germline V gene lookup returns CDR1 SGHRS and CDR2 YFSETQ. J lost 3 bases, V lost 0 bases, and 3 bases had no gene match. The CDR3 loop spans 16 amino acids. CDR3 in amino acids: CASSLGQGAGGNTIYF. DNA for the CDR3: TGCGCCAGCAGCTTGGGACAGGGGGCCGGTGGAAACACCATATATTTT.

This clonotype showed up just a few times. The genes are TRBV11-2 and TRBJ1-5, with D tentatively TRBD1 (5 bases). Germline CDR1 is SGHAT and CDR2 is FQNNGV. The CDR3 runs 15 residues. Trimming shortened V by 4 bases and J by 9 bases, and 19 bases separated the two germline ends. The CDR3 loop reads CASSSRGGRGGPQHF. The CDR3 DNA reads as TGTGCCAGCAGCTCTCGCGGAGGGCGGGGGGGGCCCCAGCATTTT.

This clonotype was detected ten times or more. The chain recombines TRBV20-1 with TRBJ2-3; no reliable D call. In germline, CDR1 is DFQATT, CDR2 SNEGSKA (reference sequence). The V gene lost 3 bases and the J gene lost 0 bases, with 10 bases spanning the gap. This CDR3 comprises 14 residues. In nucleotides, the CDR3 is TGCAGTGCTAGTCGTCCCCTCAGCACAGATACGCAGTATTTT. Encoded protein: CSASRPLSTDTQYF.

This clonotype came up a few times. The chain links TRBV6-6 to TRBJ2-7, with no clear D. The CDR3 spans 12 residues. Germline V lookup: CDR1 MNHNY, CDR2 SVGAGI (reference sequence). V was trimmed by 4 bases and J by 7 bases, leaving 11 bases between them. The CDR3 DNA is TGTGCCAGCAGTTTCGCTTTACAGGAGCAGTACTTC. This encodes CASSFALQEQYF.

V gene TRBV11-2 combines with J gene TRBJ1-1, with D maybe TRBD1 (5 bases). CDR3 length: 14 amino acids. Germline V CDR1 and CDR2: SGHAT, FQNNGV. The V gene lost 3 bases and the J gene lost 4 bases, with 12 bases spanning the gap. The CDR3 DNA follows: TGTGCCAGCAGCTTGGGGGGAGTTGGCACTGAAGCTTTCTTT. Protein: CASSLGGVGTEAFF.

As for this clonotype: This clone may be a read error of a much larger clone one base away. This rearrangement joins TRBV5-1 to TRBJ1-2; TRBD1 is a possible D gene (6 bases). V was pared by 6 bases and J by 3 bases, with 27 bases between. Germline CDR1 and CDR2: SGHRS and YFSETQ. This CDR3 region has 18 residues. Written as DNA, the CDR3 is TGCGCCAGCACTCCCAAGACAGGAATTACACCAACAGACTATGGCTACACCTTC. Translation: CASTPKTGITPTDYGYTF.

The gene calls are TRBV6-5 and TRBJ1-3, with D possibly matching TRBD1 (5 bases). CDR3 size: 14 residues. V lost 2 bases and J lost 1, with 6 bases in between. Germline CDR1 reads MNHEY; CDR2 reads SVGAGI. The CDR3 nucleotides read TGTGCCAGCAGTTACGCAGGGTCTGGAAACACCATATATTTT. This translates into CASSYAGSGNTIYF.

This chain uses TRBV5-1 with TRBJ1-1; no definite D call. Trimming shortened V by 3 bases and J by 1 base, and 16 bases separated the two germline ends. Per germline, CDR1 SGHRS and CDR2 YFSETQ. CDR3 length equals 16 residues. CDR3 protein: CASSYSPPGANTEAFF. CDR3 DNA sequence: TGCGCCAGCAGCTATAGTCCTCCCGGAGCGAACACTGAAGCTTTCTTT.

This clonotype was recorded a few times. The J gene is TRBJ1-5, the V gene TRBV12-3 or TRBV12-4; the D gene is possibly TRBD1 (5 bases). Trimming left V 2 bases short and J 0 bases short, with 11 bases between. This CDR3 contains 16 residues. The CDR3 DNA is TGTGCCAGCAGTTTATCGGGGCCCCATAGCAATCAGCCCCAGCATTTT. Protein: CASSLSGPHSNQPQHF.

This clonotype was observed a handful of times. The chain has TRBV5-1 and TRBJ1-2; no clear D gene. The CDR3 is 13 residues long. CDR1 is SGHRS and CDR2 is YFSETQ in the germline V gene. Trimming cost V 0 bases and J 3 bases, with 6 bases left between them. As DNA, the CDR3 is TGCGCCAGCAGCTTGGATCCAGACTATGGCTACACCTTC. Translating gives CASSLDPDYGYTF.

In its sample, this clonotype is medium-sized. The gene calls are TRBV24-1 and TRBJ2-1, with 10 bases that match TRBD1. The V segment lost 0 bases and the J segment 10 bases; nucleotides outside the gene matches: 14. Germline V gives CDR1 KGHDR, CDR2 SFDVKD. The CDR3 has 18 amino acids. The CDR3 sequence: CATSDLGLGQGSGEEQFF. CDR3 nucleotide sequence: TGTGCCACCAGTGATTTGGGTTTGGGACAGGGGTCCGGAGAAGAGCAGTTCTTC.

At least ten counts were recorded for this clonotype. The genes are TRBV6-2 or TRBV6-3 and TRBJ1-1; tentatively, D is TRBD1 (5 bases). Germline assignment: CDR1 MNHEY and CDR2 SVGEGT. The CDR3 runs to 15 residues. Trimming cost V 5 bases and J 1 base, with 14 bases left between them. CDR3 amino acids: CASSHPRAGNTEAFF. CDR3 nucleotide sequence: TGTGCCAGCAGTCACCCCAGGGCTGGGAACACTGAAGCTTTCTTT.